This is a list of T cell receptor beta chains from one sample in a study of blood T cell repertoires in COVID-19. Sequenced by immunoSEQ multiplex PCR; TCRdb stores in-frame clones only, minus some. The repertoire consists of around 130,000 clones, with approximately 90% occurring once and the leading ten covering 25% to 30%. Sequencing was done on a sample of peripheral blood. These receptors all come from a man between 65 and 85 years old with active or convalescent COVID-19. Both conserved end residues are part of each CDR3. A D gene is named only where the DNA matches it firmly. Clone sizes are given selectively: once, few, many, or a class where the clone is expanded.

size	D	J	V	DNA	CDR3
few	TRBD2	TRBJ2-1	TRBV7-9	TGTGCCAGCAGCTTAGCGCTCGGTCTAGCGGGAGTAGGGCAGTTCTTC	CASSLALGLAGVGQFF
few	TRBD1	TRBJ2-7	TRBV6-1	TGTGCCAGCAGTGAAGCGCTTCGAGGGACAGGGGTCTACGAGCAGTACTTC	CASSEALRGTGVYEQYF
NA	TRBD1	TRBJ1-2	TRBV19	TGTGCCAGTAGTATACAGGGGGCCCTCTATGGCTACACCTTC	CASSIQGALYGYTF
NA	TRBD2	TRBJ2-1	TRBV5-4	TGTGCCAGCAGCCACGGGACTACCCTTTTCAATGAGCAGTTCTTC	CASSHGTTLFNEQFF
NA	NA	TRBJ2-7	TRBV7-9	TGTGCCAGCAGCTTAGGTCAGGGGGGATACGAGCAGTACTTC	CASSLGQGGYEQYF
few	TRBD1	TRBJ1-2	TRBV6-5	TGTGCCAGCAGCCACAGGGGGATGTTTGGCTACACCTTC	CASSHRGMFGYTF
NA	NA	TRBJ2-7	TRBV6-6	TGTGCCAGCAGTTACAAGGCAGGGCCCTACGAGCAGTACTTC	CASSYKAGPYEQYF
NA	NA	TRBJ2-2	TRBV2	TGTGCCAGCAGTGGCTGGAGGGCCGTCGGGGAGCTGTTTTTT	CASSGWRAVGELFF
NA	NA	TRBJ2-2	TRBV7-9	TGTGCCAGCACCTCGGGGGCCGGGGAGCTGTTTTTT	CASTSGAGELFF
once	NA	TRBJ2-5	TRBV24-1	TGTGCCACCAGTGATTTTGCTACAGGGACCCAGTACTTC	CATSDFATGTQYF
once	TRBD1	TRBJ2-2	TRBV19	TGTGCCAGTAGTACGGGACAGGGGAGGACCGGGGAGCTGTTTTTT	CASSTGQGRTGELFF
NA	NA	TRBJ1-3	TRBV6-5	TGTGCCAGCAGGACAGAGTTCTCTGGAAACACCATATATTTT	CASRTEFSGNTIYF
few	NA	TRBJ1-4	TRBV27	TGTGCCAGCAGTGGGGGGGGCGCCGGGGCTTTAGGAAAACTGTTTTTT	CASSGGGAGALGKLFF
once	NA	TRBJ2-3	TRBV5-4	TGTGCCAGCAACCCCGGGGGAGCGGGCACAGATACGCAGTATTTT	CASNPGGAGTDTQYF
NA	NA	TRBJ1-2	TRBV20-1	TGCAGTGCTAGTTTAGACAAAGACTATGGCTACACCTTC	CSASLDKDYGYTF
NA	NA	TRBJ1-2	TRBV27	TGTGCCAGCAGTTTAGGGGCAGTTAACTATGGCTACACCTTC	CASSLGAVNYGYTF
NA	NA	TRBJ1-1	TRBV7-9	TGTGCCAGCAGCTTAGTTCCCAATAGTAACACTGAAGCTTTCTTT	CASSLVPNSNTEAFF
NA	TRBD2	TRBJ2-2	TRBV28	TGTGCCAGCAGTTTCAGCGGGAGGGGTGGCACCGGGGAGCTGTTTTTT	CASSFSGRGGTGELFF